These 19 T cell receptor beta chains came from one sample sequenced in a study of CD8 T cells in Susac syndrome. With random hexamers, reverse transcription was performed on roughly 0.5 to 1 ug of RNA. One entry per CDR3 protein results from TCRdb running MiXCR on the immunoSEQ multiplex PCR reads. The sample has 190,000 or so distinct CDR3 sequences; over 90% are singletons. Source material: CD4+ T cells from PBMCs. The receptor set was obtained from a human donor with multiple sclerosis.

This clonotype was picked up many times. The J gene is TRBJ2-5, the V gene TRBV3-1; D is undetermined. This CDR3 comprises 11 residues. Per germline, CDR1 LGHDT and CDR2 YNNKEL (reference sequence). V lost 5 bases and J lost 3, with 4 bases in between. The CDR3 loop reads CASSLEETQYF. As DNA, the CDR3 is TGTGCCAGCAGCTTAGAAGAGACCCAGTACTTC.

The rearrangement joins TRBV30 to TRBJ1-5, with 8 positions matching TRBD1. Germline V lookup: CDR1 GTSNPN, CDR2 SVGIG (reference sequence). V trimming: 2 bases; J trimming: 1 base; junction bases outside the gene matches: 1. This CDR3 is built from 14 residues. Here the CDR3 DNA reads TGTGCCTGGAGTCGGGACAGGAGCAATCAGCCCCAGCATTTT. It codes for CAWSRDRSNQPQHF.

CDR3 sequence: CSVLKGTAQFF. The CDR3, as DNA: TGCAGCGTACTTAAGGGGACCGCGCAGTTCTTC. This chain uses TRBV29-1 with TRBJ2-1; D possibly matches TRBD1 or TRBD2 (5 bases each). The germline V gene has CDR1 SQVTM and CDR2 ANQGSEA. Trimming stripped 6 bases from V and 12 bases from J, with 15 bases between. The CDR3 length is 11 residues.

The chain combines TRBV28 with TRBJ1-3; D not resolved. Looked up from germline, CDR1 is MDHEN and CDR2 is SYDVKM. The CDR3 consists of 14 residues. Between the trimmed V and J ends, which lost 4 bases and 8 bases, there was a span of 15 bases. The CDR3 region has the DNA TGTGCCAGCAGTTGGAACTATTATGGGGACACCATATATTTT. Translated: CASSWNYYGDTIYF.

This chain connects TRBV20-1 to TRBJ2-1; 8 nucleotides align to TRBD2. V dropped 3 bases and J dropped 7; count of bases not matched to a gene: 2. This CDR3 is built from 12 residues. The germline V gene has CDR1 DFQATT and CDR2 SNEGSKA (reference sequence). CDR3 loop: CSASGGANEQFF. The CDR3, as DNA: TGCAGTGCTAGCGGGGGGGCTAATGAGCAGTTCTTC.

The J gene is TRBJ1-1, the V gene TRBV3-1, with TRBD1 matching over 8 bases. The CDR3 has 15 residues. Germline-derived CDR1 and CDR2 are LGHDT and YNNKEL (reference sequence). V dropped 5 bases and J dropped 5; count of bases not matched to a gene: 10. CDR3 region: CASSSRTGWGTEAFF. CDR3 bases: TGTGCCAGCAGCTCACGGACAGGGTGGGGAACTGAAGCTTTCTTT.

The chain has TRBV30 and TRBJ2-2; TRBD1 might be the D (5 bases). The CDR3 runs 13 residues. From germline, CDR1 is GTSNPN and CDR2 SVGIG (reference sequence). The V gene lost 4 bases and the J gene lost 5 bases, with 11 bases spanning the gap. The CDR3 bases are TGTGCCTGGACCCAGGGCTTTACCGGGGAGCTGTTTTTT. As protein: CAWTQGFTGELFF.

The chain employs TRBV12-3 or TRBV12-4 and TRBJ1-2; D unresolved. The germline V and J ends were trimmed by 11 bases and 1 base, with 23 bases remaining between them. This CDR3 has 16 amino acids. The CDR3 is CAVSIGYISSNYGYTF. For the CDR3, the DNA is TGTGCCGTATCGATTGGATATATCTCCAGTAACTATGGCTACACCTTC.

The rearrangement uses TRBV19 and TRBJ2-5; 9 bases match TRBD1. V shed 7 bases and J 4 bases; nucleotides not matched to a gene: 7. The CDR3 extends over 14 amino acids. Germline loops: CDR1 LNHDA, CDR2 SQIVND (reference sequence). CDR3 amino acids: CASTTGGDVETQYF. In nucleotides, the CDR3 is TGTGCCAGTACCACAGGGGGCGACGTAGAGACCCAGTACTTC.

The chain employs TRBV12-3 or TRBV12-4 and TRBJ2-3, with 8 bases that match TRBD2. The CDR3 has 15 residues. V gave up 6 bases and J gave up 5 bases; unmatched junction bases: 10. The CDR3 region is CASRPAGGDLDTQYF. The CDR3 region has the DNA TGTGCCAGCAGGCCGGCGGGGGGTGATTTAGATACGCAGTATTTT.

The chain carries TRBV5-1 and TRBJ2-3; 7 bases fit TRBD1. V lost 0 bases, J lost 2 bases, and 9 bases stayed unmatched. From germline, CDR1 is SGHRS and CDR2 YFSETQ. The CDR3 is 17 amino acids. This CDR3 is CASSLAPGGADTDTQYF. CDR3 in DNA: TGCGCCAGCAGCTTGGCCCCAGGGGGTGCCGACACAGATACGCAGTATTTT.

This rearrangement joins TRBV25-1 to TRBJ1-6, with 10 bases aligning to TRBD1. The V gene end was trimmed by 6 bases and the J gene end by 7 bases; junction bases not matched to a gene: 12. Germline CDR1 MGHDK, CDR2 SYGVNS. This CDR3 is 17 amino acids long. The CDR3 protein is CASSEQLGQGINSPLHF. CDR3 nucleotides: TGTGCCAGCAGCGAGCAGCTGGGACAGGGGATCAATTCACCCCTCCACTTT.

The CDR3 region is CASSSGLNHNYGYTF. The CDR3 DNA follows: TGTGCCAGCTCATCTGGGTTGAACCATAACTATGGCTACACCTTC. The gene calls are TRBV18 and TRBJ1-2; D call uncertain. The germline V gene encodes CDR1 KGHSH and CDR2 LQKENI. The CDR3 spans 15 residues. Trimming removed 5 bases at V and 1 base at J, with 14 bases between.

For the CDR3, the DNA is TGTGCCAGCAGCTCGGGAGGGGCGAGGACCGGGGAGCTGTTTTTT. This sequence encodes CASSSGGARTGELFF. This sequence joins TRBV5-4 and TRBJ2-2, with TRBD2 matching 8 bases. V trimming: 3 bases; J trimming: 5 bases; junction bases outside the gene matches: 6. Germline V gene data show CDR1 as SGHNT and CDR2 as YYREEE (reference sequence). This CDR3 comprises 15 residues.

This clonotype has only one observation. The gene calls are TRBV11-2 and TRBJ2-5; D unclear. Germline V gene sequence: CDR1 SGHAT, CDR2 FQNNGV. The V gene lost 5 bases and the J gene lost 5 bases, with 15 bases spanning the gap. CDR3 length equals 14 residues. The CDR3 DNA reads TGTGCCAGCAGCCCGAGCTCCCTCCAGGAGACCCAGTACTTC. Protein product: CASSPSSLQETQYF.

The rearrangement joins TRBV7-9 to TRBJ2-2; D unresolved. The CDR3 length is 15 residues. V lost 5 bases and J 2 bases, leaving 12 bases between the germline ends. Germline values: CDR1 SEHNR, CDR2 FQNEAQ (reference sequence). The CDR3 sequence is CASSLRTVNTGELFF. The CDR3 nucleotides are TGTGCCAGCAGCCTTCGGACGGTTAACACCGGGGAGCTGTTTTTT.

The V and J genes are TRBV2 and TRBJ1-5, with 9 bases fitting TRBD1. This CDR3 has 16 amino acids. Germline V lookup: CDR1 SNHLY, CDR2 FYNNEI. V lost 7 bases to trimming and J lost 0 bases; unmatched junction nucleotides: 7. In DNA, the CDR3 is TGTGCCAGCATGGGGACAGGGTCTGTTAGCAATCAGCCCCAGCATTTT. Protein sequence: CASMGTGSVSNQPQHF.

The rearrangement uses TRBV3-1 and TRBJ1-6; D is possibly TRBD1 (6 bases). The length of the CDR3 is 14 residues. Germline-derived CDR1 and CDR2 are LGHDT and YNNKEL (reference sequence). V was clipped by 4 bases and J by 5 bases, with 9 bases between them. The CDR3 sequence is CASSPGGHNSPLHF. The CDR3 DNA sequence: TGTGCCAGCAGCCCCGGGGGCCATAATTCACCCCTCCACTTT.

V is TRBV18 and J is TRBJ1-1; D gene unclear. Germline V gives CDR1 KGHSH, CDR2 LQKENI. The CDR3 runs 15 residues. Trimming removed 6 bases from V and 1 base from J, with 15 bases in between. CDR3 protein: CASSLTIQTNTEAFF. CDR3 DNA sequence: TGTGCCAGCTCCCTCACCATACAAACGAACACTGAAGCTTTCTTT. The whole variable domain, remainder taken from reference TRBV18 and TRBJ1-1, is NAGVMQNPRHLVRRRGQEARLRCSPMKGHSHVYWYRQLPEEGLKFMVYLQKENIIDESGMPKERFSAEFPKEGPSILRIQQVVRGDSAAYFCASSLTIQTNTEAFFGQGTRLTVV.